These 15 T cell receptor beta chains were sequenced from one sample in a study of OX40 agonist ivuxolimab in advanced cancers. Here immunoSEQ multiplex PCR was the method, and the copy in TCRdb shows in-frame clones only, minus some. The sample has approximately 80,000 clones; about 90% are singletons. The sequencing here drew on CD4+ or CD8+ T cells sorted from blood, taken in a trial of the OX40 agonist ivuxolimab. The receptors stem from an adult with an advanced solid tumor such as melanoma, head and neck, liver or kidney cancer.

The V and J genes are TRBV15 and TRBJ1-3; weak D call: TRBD1 (6 bases). CDR3 length: 16 amino acids. Trimming stripped 2 bases from V and 4 bases from J, with 15 bases between. Germline V lookup: CDR1 LNHNV, CDR2 YYDKDF (reference sequence). CDR3 bases: TGTGCCACCAGCAGAAATCCTACAGGGAAGGGAAACACCATATATTTT. It yields the protein CATSRNPTGKGNTIYF.

The chain has TRBV30 and TRBJ1-3, with D uncertain. Deletions cut 4 bases from V and 9 bases from J, with 16 bases between. CDR3 size: 13 residues. Germline CDR1 reads GTSNPN; CDR2 reads SVGIG (reference sequence). This chain's CDR3 is CAWIRPYVSTIYF. The CDR3 coding sequence is TGTGCCTGGATACGTCCCTATGTGAGCACCATATATTTT.

CDR3 amino acids: CASSLVGGRGNTEAFF. CDR3 nucleotides: TGTGCCAGCAGCTTGGTGGGGGGGCGCGGGAACACTGAAGCTTTCTTT. The chain carries TRBV5-4 and TRBJ1-1, with TRBD1 as a possible D gene (6 bases). V was pared by 0 bases and J by 1 base, with 13 bases between. Germline V gives CDR1 SGHNT, CDR2 YYREEE (reference sequence). The CDR3 runs to 16 residues.

V gene TRBV28 combines with J gene TRBJ2-1, with 9 bases aligning to TRBD2. Germline values: CDR1 MDHEN, CDR2 SYDVKM. The CDR3 extends over 14 amino acids. The V segment lost 3 bases and the J segment 4 bases; nucleotides outside the gene matches: 1. CDR3 in amino acids: CASSFAGGYNEQFF. CDR3 DNA: TGTGCCAGCAGTTTTGCGGGAGGGTACAATGAGCAGTTCTTC.

This chain joins TRBV28 and TRBJ1-2, with 8 bases aligning to TRBD1. Unmatched junction bases numbered 6, after V lost 3 bases and J lost 3 bases. Germline assignment: CDR1 MDHEN and CDR2 SYDVKM. The CDR3 contains 15 residues. The CDR3 nucleotides read TGTGCCAGCAGTTTCCGTGCAGGGGGCCACTATGGCTACACCTTC. Protein: CASSFRAGGHYGYTF.

The V and J genes are TRBV19 and TRBJ2-1, with D tentatively TRBD2 (6 bases). CDR1 is LNHDA and CDR2 is SQIVND in the germline V gene (reference sequence). V was pared by 3 bases and J by 7 bases, with 16 bases between. The CDR3 runs to 15 residues. The CDR3 DNA reads TGTGCCAGTAGTATGGTCTCGGGAGTATTTAATGAGCAGTTCTTC. This translates into CASSMVSGVFNEQFF. The full variable domain, completed using reference TRBV19 and TRBJ2-1, is DGGITQSPKYLFRKEGQNVTLSCEQNLNHDAMYWYRQDPGQGLRLIYYSQIVNDFQKGDIAEGYSVSREKKESFPLTVTSAQKNPTAFYLCASSMVSGVFNEQFFGPGTRLTVL.

The J gene is TRBJ1-2, the V gene TRBV28; 9 bases fit TRBD1. Germline-derived CDR1 and CDR2 are MDHEN and SYDVKM. J was trimmed by 1 base and V by 8 bases; bases with no gene match: 14. The CDR3 has 17 residues. The DNA of the CDR3 is TGTGCCAGCTGGGTATGGACAGGGGTAGGGGATAACTATGGCTACACCTTC. This translates into CASWVWTGVGDNYGYTF.

Here the CDR3 DNA reads TGTGCCAGCAGCCAAGATCGGCGGGAGACCCGAAAGGGCACAGATACGCAGTATTTT. It encodes CASSQDRRETRKGTDTQYF. V and J are TRBV4-2 and TRBJ2-3; 7 bases agree with TRBD2. The CDR3 extends over 19 amino acids. Germline assignment: CDR1 LGHNA and CDR2 YNFKEQ. V lost 0 bases and J lost 1; bases outside the gene matches: 13.

Here the CDR3 reads CAWSGVFSGNTIYF. CDR3 sequence (DNA): TGTGCCTGGAGCGGGGTCTTCTCTGGAAACACCATATATTTT. The J gene is TRBJ1-3, the V gene TRBV30, with unresolved D. V was shortened by 3 bases and J by 0 bases, with 9 bases between the two germline ends. Germline V gives CDR1 GTSNPN, CDR2 SVGIG (reference sequence). The length of the CDR3 is 14 residues.

The J gene is TRBJ2-4, the V gene TRBV29-1; no definite D call. Germline V lookup: CDR1 SQVTM, CDR2 ANQGSEA. Trimming pared 5 bases from V and 6 bases from J, leaving 11 bases between. CDR3 size: 12 residues. The CDR3 nucleotides read TGCAGCGTTCTAGGGCTTGGAAACATTCAGTACTTC. Residues: CSVLGLGNIQYF.

The J gene is TRBJ2-5, the V gene TRBV11-1; unclear D gene. V shed 5 bases and J shed 0 bases, with 1 base lying between them. The CDR3 runs to 11 residues. The germline V gene has CDR1 SGHAT and CDR2 FQDESV (reference sequence). The CDR3 region is CASSDQETQYF. The DNA for the CDR3 is TGTGCCAGCAGCGACCAAGAGACCCAGTACTTC.

This chain joins TRBV2 and TRBJ1-2; D call uncertain. CDR3 size: 11 residues. The germline gives CDR1 SNHLY, CDR2 FYNNEI. V was cut by 7 bases and J by 8 bases, with 11 bases left in between. In DNA, the CDR3 is TGTGCCAGCATTCGAACTGGGGGCTACACCTTC. Translation gives CASIRTGGYTF.

The chain has TRBV5-1 and TRBJ2-3; D may be TRBD1 or TRBD2 (6 bases each). The CDR3 loop spans 15 amino acids. The V and J ends lost 4 bases and 4 bases respectively, with 16 bases between them. Germline V gives CDR1 SGHRS, CDR2 YFSETQ. The CDR3: CASSPAYRDSDTQYF. The CDR3, as DNA: TGCGCCAGCAGCCCCGCCTACAGGGACTCAGATACGCAGTATTTT.

This clone has only one observation. The chain joins TRBV25-1 to TRBJ2-2; no firm D call. The V gene lost 7 bases and the J gene lost 4 bases, with 13 bases spanning the gap. CDR3 length: 14 residues. The germline gives CDR1 MGHDK, CDR2 SYGVNS. The CDR3 DNA sequence: TGTGCCAGCACCGAAACAGAGGCCACCGGGGAGCTGTTTTTT. This encodes CASTETEATGELFF.

The chain couples TRBV7-9 to TRBJ2-7; weak D call: TRBD1 (5 bases). In germline, CDR1 is SEHNR, CDR2 FQNEAQ (reference sequence). Deletions cut 1 base from V and 5 bases from J, with 15 bases between. The CDR3 totals 15 residues. The CDR3, as DNA: TGTGCCAGCAGCTTAGGTCCAGGGTTGATCCACGAGCAGTACGTC. This gives the protein CASSLGPGLIHEQYV.